A selection of T cell receptor beta chains follows, all from one sample in a study of graft-versus-host responses after intestinal transplantation. Assay used: immunoSEQ multiplex PCR; TCRdb lists only in-frame clones, some missing. Among 55,000 to 85,000 clones listed, roughly nine tenths were seen once. These receptors have no identified antigens. The source material was unstimulated CD8+ T cells sorted from spleen or lymph node cells, sampled before intestinal transplant. These TCRs come from a human donor who received an intestinal transplant. Each CDR3 is given without its conserved first and last residue. The D gene is left open where the match is weak. Clone size is stated in some rows and not others, as once, few, many or a class when expanded.

abundance | j_gene | v_gene | d_gene | CDR3aa
NA | TRBJ2-1 | TRBV7-3 | TRBD2 | ASSSGTSNEQF
NA | TRBJ2-1 | TRBV2 | NA | ASSERWQGGNEQF
NA | TRBJ1-2 | TRBV2 | TRBD1 | ASSSKPGQGNYGYT
NA | TRBJ2-7 | TRBV19 | NA | ASSTNREGAYEQY
once | TRBJ1-4 | TRBV15 | TRBD1 | ATSPTRQGHNEKLF
NA | TRBJ2-1 | TRBV7-8 | TRBD2 | ASSLMTSGSAEQF
NA | TRBJ2-1 | TRBV6-5 | NA | ASSYGGSSYNEQF
NA | TRBJ2-6 | TRBV28 | TRBD1 | ASSLTPQGIGSGANVLT
NA | TRBJ2-2 | TRBV9 | TRBD2 | ASSGEGGPPGELF
few | TRBJ1-5 | TRBV4-1 | NA | ASSQDLGRGQPQH
NA | TRBJ2-2 | TRBV4-1 | NA | ASSQGSGESTGELF
NA | TRBJ1-5 | TRBV27 | NA | ASARGGSNQPQH
NA | TRBJ2-1 | TRBV9 | NA | ASSVDGRGYNEQF
few | TRBJ2-3 | TRBV6-4 | NA | ASSDLAGSRDTQY
NA | TRBJ1-1 | TRBV6-4 | NA | ASPKLRSRNTEAF
NA | TRBJ2-2 | TRBV5-4 | TRBD2 | ASSARLAGKTGELF
NA | TRBJ2-7 | TRBV2 | TRBD1 | ASQDSGTGDYEQY
NA | TRBJ2-1 | TRBV4-1 | NA | ASSQSPVLPYNEQF
NA | TRBJ2-4 | TRBV29-1 | NA | SVEGDSLAKNIQY
NA | TRBJ2-1 | TRBV7-2 | TRBD2 | ASSLRTRPYNEQF
NA | TRBJ2-1 | TRBV6-1 | NA | ASSEGSYSYNEQF
NA | TRBJ1-4 | TRBV7-6 | TRBD1 | ASSLEWTGAEKLF
NA | TRBJ1-2 | TRBV15 | NA | ATSRGTEGGYGYT
NA | TRBJ1-2 | TRBV21-1 | NA | ARDDRSYGYT
NA | TRBJ2-3 | TRBV5-8 | NA | ASSIQGPTDTQY
NA | TRBJ2-6 | TRBV2 | TRBD1 | ASSNRGVIKANVLT
NA | TRBJ2-3 | TRBV6-1 | NA | ASIRFPLEGDTQY
NA | TRBJ2-3 | TRBV7-6 | TRBD2 | ASSVLAGGPPDTQY
NA | TRBJ1-2 | TRBV5-1 | NA | ASSLVPPNYGYT
once | TRBJ2-7 | TRBV10-3 | TRBD2 | AISRAGVAGLGYEQY
NA | TRBJ2-3 | TRBV19 | NA | ASSIDNRVKY
few | TRBJ2-7 | TRBV6-5 | TRBD1 | ASSYSMTGYYEQY
NA | TRBJ2-7 | TRBV9 | NA | ASSVSGGDEQY
NA | TRBJ2-3 | TRBV9 | TRBD1 | ASSGRQGSTDTQY
NA | TRBJ1-1 | TRBV4-1 | NA | ASSPPGDTEAF
NA | TRBJ2-1 | TRBV7-9 | NA | ASIPQGGGNEQF
NA | TRBJ2-7 | TRBV15 | TRBD1 | ATSRDLGQGNEQY
NA | TRBJ2-7 | TRBV9 | TRBD2 | ASSAGGDPAHEQY
NA | TRBJ1-4 | TRBV9 | NA | ASSVGTVSGEKLF
NA | TRBJ2-5 | TRBV19 | NA | ASSIVAGQPQETQY
NA | TRBJ2-7 | TRBV4-1 | NA | ASSPRGGSRGEQY
NA | TRBJ2-5 | TRBV4-1 | NA | ASSQLILAPRETQY
NA | TRBJ1-1 | TRBV6-6 | TRBD1 | ASSYGQGGTEAF
NA | TRBJ2-4 | TRBV28 | NA | ASSLTVSGAKNIQY
NA | TRBJ2-7 | TRBV6-5 | TRBD1 | ASSYSRAGGRDEQY
NA | TRBJ2-5 | TRBV7-8 | NA | ASSFGVRGTETQY
NA | TRBJ2-7 | TRBV27 | TRBD1 | ASSAGTGGREQY
NA | TRBJ1-2 | TRBV6-6 | NA | ASSYSVGAKHGYT
NA | TRBJ2-7 | TRBV5-8 | NA | ASSLALREGEQY
once | TRBJ1-4 | TRBV9 | NA | ASSAPSLGGSVEKLF
NA | TRBJ2-5 | TRBV7-6 | TRBD2 | ASSLVPGLAGGPPYQETQY
NA | TRBJ2-1 | TRBV7-9 | NA | ASNPTGPNEQF